This T cell receptor (beta chain) was documented in a study of OX40 agonist ivuxolimab in advanced cancers. The assay was immunoSEQ multiplex PCR, and TCRdb's table has in-frame clones only and misses some. This table has 10,000 to 14,000 clones, roughly 85% appearing once. Germline V gene lookup returns CDR1 MNHNS and CDR2 SASEGT. Trimming left V 4 bases short and J 4 bases short, with 10 bases between. The CDR3 covers 14 residues. The receptor was derived from an adult with an advanced solid tumor such as melanoma, head and neck, liver or kidney cancer. The sample was CD4+ or CD8+ T cells sorted from blood, taken in a trial of the OX40 agonist ivuxolimab. The chain uses TRBV6-1 and TRBJ2-2; D unclear. The CDR3 bases are TGTGCCAGCAGTGCGAGTTGGTTCACCGGGGAGCTGTTTTTT. Translation gives CASSASWFTGELFF.